The rows below give T cell receptor beta chains drawn from one sample of a study of cytomegalovirus exposure and HLA in healthy donors. Clones were read by immunoSEQ multiplex PCR, and TCRdb kept only the in-frame ones, dropping some. The sample lists 90,000 or so clones, approximately 80% occurring once. Sequences were obtained from PBMCs. The receptor set was obtained from a woman aged 50 to 65 in good health and CMV-seropositive. CDR3s include the opening cysteine and the closing phenylalanine or tryptophan. Each record gives: J gene, D gene, V gene, clone size, CDR3 protein, CDR3 DNA. D genes are given only for firm matches. For some rows the clone size is stated as once, few or many, or as a class when expanded; others skip it.

j_gene: TRBJ1-1
d_gene: NA
v_gene: TRBV19
abundance: NA
CDR3aa: CASSESAFMNTEAFF
CDR3nt: TGTGCCAGTAGTGAGTCTGCCTTCATGAACACTGAAGCTTTCTTT

j_gene: TRBJ2-3
d_gene: TRBD2
v_gene: TRBV9
abundance: NA
CDR3aa: CASTTSLADTQYF
CDR3nt: TGTGCCAGCACGACTAGCTTGGCAGATACGCAGTATTTT

j_gene: TRBJ2-3
d_gene: NA
v_gene: TRBV30
abundance: NA
CDR3aa: CAWIGVRGRDTQYF
CDR3nt: TGTGCCTGGATTGGAGTGAGGGGGAGAGATACGCAGTATTTT

j_gene: TRBJ1-2
d_gene: NA
v_gene: TRBV18
abundance: few
CDR3aa: CASSPPQAYGYTF
CDR3nt: TGTGCCAGCTCACCACCTCAAGCCTATGGCTACACCTTC

j_gene: TRBJ2-3
d_gene: TRBD1
v_gene: TRBV7-6
abundance: NA
CDR3aa: CASSQRTGLTDTQYF
CDR3nt: TGTGCCAGCAGCCAACGGACAGGGCTCACAGATACGCAGTATTTT

j_gene: TRBJ2-5
d_gene: TRBD1
v_gene: TRBV5-6
abundance: once
CDR3aa: CASGFDRAETQYF
CDR3nt: TGTGCCAGCGGCTTCGACAGGGCAGAGACCCAGTACTTC

j_gene: TRBJ2-1
d_gene: NA
v_gene: TRBV19
abundance: NA
CDR3aa: CASSIDGSGGWGGEQFF
CDR3nt: TGTGCCAGTAGTATAGATGGTTCGGGGGGCTGGGGAGGTGAGCAGTTCTTC

j_gene: TRBJ1-3
d_gene: TRBD1
v_gene: TRBV27
abundance: NA
CDR3aa: CASSLSGQGGHPGNTIYF
CDR3nt: TGTGCCAGCAGTTTATCGGGACAGGGGGGGCACCCTGGAAACACCATATATTTT

j_gene: TRBJ1-6
d_gene: NA
v_gene: TRBV27
abundance: NA
CDR3aa: CASRWQGLGSPLHF
CDR3nt: TGTGCCAGCAGATGGCAGGGCTTAGGTTCACCCCTCCACTTT

j_gene: TRBJ2-1
d_gene: TRBD2
v_gene: TRBV5-1
abundance: few
CDR3aa: CASSLEASGMYNEQFF
CDR3nt: TGCGCCAGCAGCTTGGAGGCTAGCGGGATGTACAATGAGCAGTTCTTC

j_gene: TRBJ2-5
d_gene: NA
v_gene: TRBV11-2
abundance: NA
CDR3aa: CASRPTGTQETQYF
CDR3nt: TGTGCCAGCAGACCCACAGGAACCCAAGAGACCCAGTACTTC

j_gene: TRBJ1-1
d_gene: NA
v_gene: TRBV30
abundance: once
CDR3aa: CAWTAQRGTEAFF
CDR3nt: TGTGCCTGGACGGCTCAACGGGGCACTGAAGCTTTCTTT

j_gene: TRBJ2-1
d_gene: NA
v_gene: TRBV18
abundance: NA
CDR3aa: CASSLGGRTFSSYNEQFF
CDR3nt: TGTGCCAGCTCACTAGGGGGACGGACTTTTAGCTCCTACAATGAGCAGTTCTTC

j_gene: TRBJ2-1
d_gene: TRBD2
v_gene: TRBV19
abundance: few
CDR3aa: CASRAGASGIREQFF
CDR3nt: TGTGCCAGTCGGGCCGGGGCTAGCGGGATACGGGAGCAGTTCTTC

j_gene: TRBJ1-1
d_gene: TRBD1
v_gene: TRBV5-1
abundance: NA
CDR3aa: CASSLDPQGAGTEAFF
CDR3nt: TGCGCCAGCAGCTTGGACCCCCAGGGGGCGGGAACTGAAGCTTTCTTT

j_gene: TRBJ2-5
d_gene: TRBD1
v_gene: TRBV5-1
abundance: NA
CDR3aa: CASSLDPGGGETQYF
CDR3nt: TGCGCCAGCAGCCTAGACCCAGGGGGCGGAGAGACCCAGTACTTC

j_gene: TRBJ2-5
d_gene: TRBD2
v_gene: TRBV11-2
abundance: NA
CDR3aa: CASSPPTSTETQYF
CDR3nt: TGTGCCAGCAGCCCACCGACTAGCACCGAGACCCAGTACTTC

j_gene: TRBJ2-7
d_gene: NA
v_gene: TRBV30
abundance: NA
CDR3aa: CAWSVGGEQYF
CDR3nt: TGTGCCTGGAGTGTGGGAGGCGAGCAGTACTTC

j_gene: TRBJ1-1
d_gene: NA
v_gene: TRBV15
abundance: NA
CDR3aa: CATSREPTGITGNTEAFF
CDR3nt: TGTGCCACCAGCAGAGAACCAACAGGGATTACTGGGAACACTGAAGCTTTCTTT

j_gene: TRBJ2-3
d_gene: TRBD1
v_gene: TRBV6-1
abundance: NA
CDR3aa: CASSVGQGPDTQYF
CDR3nt: TGTGCCAGCAGTGTAGGACAGGGACCAGATACGCAGTATTTT

j_gene: TRBJ1-2
d_gene: NA
v_gene: TRBV19
abundance: NA
CDR3aa: CASSRNGGNYGYTF
CDR3nt: TGTGCCAGTAGTAGAAACGGGGGGAACTATGGCTACACCTTC

j_gene: TRBJ2-2
d_gene: TRBD1
v_gene: TRBV11-2
abundance: NA
CDR3aa: CASRTGFEGLAGELFF
CDR3nt: TGTGCCAGCAGGACAGGGTTTGAGGGTTTAGCCGGGGAGCTGTTTTTT

j_gene: TRBJ1-2
d_gene: TRBD1
v_gene: TRBV5-1
abundance: NA
CDR3aa: CASTLTGGAGGYTF
CDR3nt: TGCGCCAGCACCCTGACAGGGGGCGCAGGTGGCTACACCTTC

j_gene: TRBJ1-4
d_gene: NA
v_gene: TRBV19
abundance: once
CDR3aa: CASRSGHGYNEKLFF
CDR3nt: TGTGCCAGTCGATCGGGACATGGATATAATGAAAAACTGTTTTTT

j_gene: TRBJ1-2
d_gene: TRBD1
v_gene: TRBV19
abundance: NA
CDR3aa: CASSMGTGYRQRGYTF
CDR3nt: TGTGCCAGTAGTATGGGGACAGGGTACCGGCAGAGGGGCTACACCTTC

j_gene: TRBJ2-1
d_gene: TRBD1
v_gene: TRBV12-5
abundance: NA
CDR3aa: CASGLGSGWDRGYNEQFF
CDR3nt: TGTGCTAGTGGTTTGGGCTCGGGGTGGGACAGGGGGTACAATGAGCAGTTCTTC

j_gene: TRBJ2-1
d_gene: TRBD2
v_gene: TRBV5-1
abundance: NA
CDR3aa: CASNPLAGRGNEQFF
CDR3nt: TGCGCCAGCAACCCACTAGCGGGGAGGGGCAATGAGCAGTTCTTC

j_gene: TRBJ1-2
d_gene: NA
v_gene: TRBV5-5
abundance: NA
CDR3aa: CASSSSGYGYTF
CDR3nt: TGTGCCAGCAGCTCCTCCGGCTATGGCTACACCTTC

j_gene: TRBJ1-1
d_gene: NA
v_gene: TRBV11-2
abundance: once
CDR3aa: CASSAPVIRGTEAFF
CDR3nt: TGTGCCAGCAGCGCCCCAGTGATCAGGGGAACTGAAGCTTTCTTT

j_gene: TRBJ2-3
d_gene: TRBD2
v_gene: TRBV5-1
abundance: once
CDR3aa: CASSLELAGGSTDTQYF
CDR3nt: TGCGCCAGCAGCTTGGAACTAGCGGGGGGTAGCACAGATACGCAGTATTTT

j_gene: TRBJ1-6
d_gene: TRBD1
v_gene: TRBV9
abundance: NA
CDR3aa: CASSVQADRNSPLHF
CDR3nt: TGTGCCAGCAGCGTACAGGCGGACAGGAATTCACCCCTCCACTTT

j_gene: TRBJ2-7
d_gene: NA
v_gene: TRBV6-1
abundance: NA
CDR3aa: CASSDQIRYEQYF
CDR3nt: TGTGCCAGCAGTGACCAGATCCGCTACGAGCAGTACTTC

j_gene: TRBJ2-3
d_gene: TRBD2
v_gene: TRBV11-3
abundance: NA
CDR3aa: CASSFGGAKGTDTQYF
CDR3nt: TGTGCCAGCAGTTTCGGGGGGGCCAAGGGCACAGATACGCAGTATTTT

j_gene: TRBJ2-1
d_gene: TRBD2
v_gene: TRBV4-1
abundance: NA
CDR3aa: CASSHHSSGQFF
CDR3nt: TGCGCCAGCAGCCACCATTCTAGCGGGCAGTTCTTC

j_gene: TRBJ1-5
d_gene: TRBD1
v_gene: TRBV27
abundance: NA
CDR3aa: CASSHLTGPHNQPQHF
CDR3nt: TGTGCCAGCAGTCACCTGACAGGGCCCCATAATCAGCCCCAGCATTTT

j_gene: TRBJ2-2
d_gene: NA
v_gene: TRBV7-2
abundance: once
CDR3aa: CASSSRGSNTGELFF
CDR3nt: TGTGCCAGCAGCTCCAGAGGTTCGAACACCGGGGAGCTGTTTTTT

j_gene: TRBJ2-2
d_gene: NA
v_gene: TRBV30
abundance: once
CDR3aa: CAFTLLGAALTNTGELFF
CDR3nt: TGTGCCTTTACTTTACTGGGGGCAGCGCTGACAAACACCGGGGAGCTGTTTTTT

j_gene: TRBJ2-1
d_gene: TRBD1
v_gene: TRBV6-6
abundance: NA
CDR3aa: CASRPLQGDYNEQFF
CDR3nt: TGTGCCAGCAGACCTTTACAGGGGGACTACAATGAGCAGTTCTTC

j_gene: TRBJ1-2
d_gene: NA
v_gene: TRBV14
abundance: NA
CDR3aa: CASSQGLLYGYTF
CDR3nt: TGTGCCAGCAGCCAAGGTCTACTCTATGGCTACACCTTC

j_gene: TRBJ1-2
d_gene: NA
v_gene: TRBV2
abundance: NA
CDR3aa: CASSEWGRRGDGYTF
CDR3nt: TGTGCCAGCAGTGAATGGGGTAGGAGGGGAGATGGCTACACCTTC

j_gene: TRBJ1-5
d_gene: NA
v_gene: TRBV9
abundance: NA
CDR3aa: CASSVEAGFNQPQHF
CDR3nt: TGTGCCAGCAGCGTAGAGGCAGGGTTCAATCAGCCCCAGCATTTT